These 10 T cell receptor beta chains originate from one sample sequenced in a study of blood T cells in healthy people across ages. Then a second PCR, running roughly 7 to 11 cycles, was carried out with a sample-barcoded 5' primer and a J-beta primer mix. Each CDR3 protein gets one entry after TCRdb re-called the 5' RACE reads with MiXCR. The sample holds roughly 1,500,000 distinct CDR3 sequences, about 43% seen once. Sequences were obtained from blood. The source of these receptors is a woman aged 18-30 years in good health.

The sample holds many counts of this clonotype. The chain combines TRBV7-8 with TRBJ2-7; 7 nucleotides match TRBD2. V lost 2 bases to trimming and J lost 2 bases; unmatched junction nucleotides: 6. The CDR3 length is 15 residues. Germline CDR1 and CDR2: SGHVS and FQNEAQ. CDR3 loop: CASSLKASGTYEQYF. DNA of the CDR3: TGTGCCAGCAGCTTAAAGGCTAGCGGCACCTACGAGCAGTACTTC. The full variable domain, with the rest looked up from reference TRBV7-8 and TRBJ2-7, is GAGVSQSPRYKVAKRGQDVALRCDPISGHVSLFWYQQALGQGPEFLTYFQNEAQLDKSGLPSDRFFAERPEGSVSTLKIQRTQQEDSAVYLCASSLKASGTYEQYFGPGTRLTVT.

The chain recombines TRBV4-1 with TRBJ2-1; D perhaps matches TRBD1 (6 bases). CDR3 size: 15 residues. CDR1 and CDR2 (germline): MGHRA, YSYEKL. Trimming shortened V by 4 bases and J by 10 bases, and 20 bases separated the two germline ends. This CDR3 reads CASSLTGWKSYEQFF. In nucleotides, the CDR3 is TGCGCCAGCAGCCTTACAGGGTGGAAAAGCTACGAGCAGTTCTTC.

J is TRBJ2-3 and V is TRBV12-3 or TRBV12-4; D may match TRBD1 or TRBD2 (5 bases each). V shed 3 bases and J shed 0 bases, with 16 bases lying between them. This CDR3 comprises 17 residues. The CDR3, as DNA: TGTGCCAGCAGTTTCCCCCAGGGCGGGCGGAGCACAGATACGCAGTATTTT. The encoded protein is CASSFPQGGRSTDTQYF.

The chain is built from TRBV6-1 and TRBJ2-5, with TRBD2 as a possible D gene (6 bases). Germline V CDR1 and CDR2: MNHNS, SASEGT. There are 15 residues in the CDR3. The V end was cut by 3 bases, the J end by 7 bases, with 18 bases between. The CDR3 reads CASSEIPGLLGTQYF. CDR3 nucleotide sequence: TGTGCCAGCAGTGAGATACCGGGACTTTTAGGGACCCAGTACTTC.

The chain has TRBV6-1 and TRBJ2-3, with 8 bases lining up with TRBD1. V lost 8 bases and J lost 6; bases outside the gene matches: 10. The length of the CDR3 is 14 residues. Germline values: CDR1 MNHNS, CDR2 SASEGT. The CDR3 sequence is CASFRDRLGDTQYF. The CDR3 nucleotides read TGTGCCAGCTTTCGGGACAGGTTGGGGGATACGCAGTATTTT.

This rearrangement joins TRBV20-1 to TRBJ2-2, with 8 nucleotides matching TRBD2. The CDR3 runs to 14 residues. In germline, CDR1 is DFQATT, CDR2 SNEGSKA (reference sequence). The V gene end was trimmed by 2 bases and the J gene end by 7 bases; junction bases not matched to a gene: 6. For the CDR3, the DNA is TGCAGTGCTAGAACCCGGGAGGGGGGCGGGGAGCTGTTTTTT. It codes for CSARTREGGGELFF.

The chain carries TRBV20-1 and TRBJ2-1, with D unresolved. V was trimmed by 7 bases and J by 3 bases, leaving 4 bases between them. Germline values: CDR1 DFQATT, CDR2 SNEGSKA (reference sequence). This CDR3 is built from 10 residues. The CDR3 coding sequence is TGCAGTGGTTACTACAATGAGCAGTTCTTC. As protein: CSGYYNEQFF.

This clonotype has a handful of counts. The chain joins TRBV4-1 to TRBJ1-4; tentatively, D is TRBD1 (6 bases). The germline gives CDR1 MGHRA, CDR2 YSYEKL. V was clipped by 4 bases and J by 8 bases, with 14 bases between them. This CDR3 has 14 residues. The CDR3 nucleotides read TGCGCCAGCAGCCTCGGACAGACAATCGAAAAACTGTTTTTT. This encodes CASSLGQTIEKLFF.

This sequence joins TRBV29-1 and TRBJ1-5, with D perhaps matching TRBD1 (6 bases). The CDR3 spans 14 residues. Germline values: CDR1 SQVTM, CDR2 ANQGSEA. Trimming cost V 6 bases and J 0 bases, with 12 bases left between them. CDR3: CSVTTGYSNQPQHF. The CDR3 bases are TGCAGCGTCACGACAGGATATAGCAATCAGCCCCAGCATTTT.

This chain joins TRBV27 and TRBJ1-6; a weak D match, TRBD1 (6 bases). This CDR3 comprises 16 residues. V lost 3 bases, J lost 3 bases, and 12 bases lay in between. Per germline, CDR1 MNHEY and CDR2 SMNVEV (reference sequence). As DNA, the CDR3 is TGTGCCAGCAGTTTGAGGGGGGACCGCTATAATTCACCCCTCCACTTT. As protein: CASSLRGDRYNSPLHF.